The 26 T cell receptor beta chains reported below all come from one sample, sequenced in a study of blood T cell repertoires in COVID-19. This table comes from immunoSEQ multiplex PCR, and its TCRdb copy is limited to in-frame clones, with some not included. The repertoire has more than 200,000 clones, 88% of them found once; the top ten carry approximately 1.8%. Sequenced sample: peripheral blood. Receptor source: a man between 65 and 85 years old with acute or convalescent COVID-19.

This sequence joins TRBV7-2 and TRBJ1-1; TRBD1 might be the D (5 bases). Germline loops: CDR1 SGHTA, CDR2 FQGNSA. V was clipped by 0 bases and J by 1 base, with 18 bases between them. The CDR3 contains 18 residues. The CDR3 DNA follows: TGTGCCAGCAGCTTAGCCCGGACCATCGGGGGAACGAACACTGAAGCTTTCTTT. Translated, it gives CASSLARTIGGTNTEAFF.

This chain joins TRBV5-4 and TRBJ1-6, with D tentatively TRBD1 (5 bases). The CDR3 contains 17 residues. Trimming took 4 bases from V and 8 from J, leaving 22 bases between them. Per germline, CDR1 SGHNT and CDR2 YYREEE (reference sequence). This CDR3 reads CASSRASSGPPDSPLHF. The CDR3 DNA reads TGTGCCAGCAGCCGCGCTTCCTCAGGGCCGCCAGATTCACCCCTCCACTTT.

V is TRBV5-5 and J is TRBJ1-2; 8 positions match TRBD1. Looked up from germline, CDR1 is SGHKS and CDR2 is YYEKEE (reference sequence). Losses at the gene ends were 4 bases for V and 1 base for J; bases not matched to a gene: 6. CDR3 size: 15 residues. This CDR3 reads CASSITGGSNYGYTF. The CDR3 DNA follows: TGTGCCAGCAGCATAACAGGGGGTAGTAACTATGGCTACACCTTC.

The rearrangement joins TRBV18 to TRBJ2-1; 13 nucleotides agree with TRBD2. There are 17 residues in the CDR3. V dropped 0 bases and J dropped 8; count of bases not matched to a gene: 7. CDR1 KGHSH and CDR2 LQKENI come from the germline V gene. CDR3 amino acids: CASSPPWTSGSSYEQFF. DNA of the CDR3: TGTGCCAGCTCACCACCCTGGACTAGCGGGAGTTCGTATGAGCAGTTCTTC.

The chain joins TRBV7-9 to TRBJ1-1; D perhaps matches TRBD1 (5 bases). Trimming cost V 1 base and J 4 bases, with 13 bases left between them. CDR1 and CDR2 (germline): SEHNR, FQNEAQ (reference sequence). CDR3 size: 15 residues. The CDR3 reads CASSLEGHRATEAFF. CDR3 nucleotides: TGTGCCAGCAGCTTAGAAGGACACCGAGCCACTGAAGCTTTCTTT.

The CDR3 DNA reads TGTGCCAGCAGCCAACTCGACAGGGAGAATGGCTACACCTTC. Its translation is CASSQLDRENGYTF. The chain joins TRBV3-1 (or the pseudogene TRBV3-2) to TRBJ1-2, with 7 bases matching TRBD1. V lost 2 bases to trimming and J lost 6 bases; unmatched junction nucleotides: 6. The germline CDR1 and CDR2 sequences are LGHDT and YNNKEL (reference sequence). The length of the CDR3 is 14 residues.

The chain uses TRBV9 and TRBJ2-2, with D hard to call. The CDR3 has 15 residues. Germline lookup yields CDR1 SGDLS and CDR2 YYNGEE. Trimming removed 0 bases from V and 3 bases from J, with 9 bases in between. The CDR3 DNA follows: TGTGCCAGCAGCGTAGGGCAGACATACACCGGGGAGCTGTTTTTT. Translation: CASSVGQTYTGELFF.

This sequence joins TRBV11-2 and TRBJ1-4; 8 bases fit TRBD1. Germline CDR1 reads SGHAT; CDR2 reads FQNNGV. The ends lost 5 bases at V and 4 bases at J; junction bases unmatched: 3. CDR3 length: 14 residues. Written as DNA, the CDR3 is TGTGCCAGCAGCCCCACAGGGGGTAATGAAAAACTGTTTTTT. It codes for CASSPTGGNEKLFF. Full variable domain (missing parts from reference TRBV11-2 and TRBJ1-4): EAGVAQSPRYKIIEKRQSVAFWCNPISGHATLYWYQQILGQGPKLLIQFQNNGVVDDSQLPKDRFSAERLKGVDSTLKIQPAKLEDSAVYLCASSPTGGNEKLFFGSGTQLSVL.

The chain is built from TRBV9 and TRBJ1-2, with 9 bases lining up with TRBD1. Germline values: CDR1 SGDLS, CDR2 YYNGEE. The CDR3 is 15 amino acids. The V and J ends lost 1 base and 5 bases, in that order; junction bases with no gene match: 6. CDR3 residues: CASSVWSGTGYGYTF. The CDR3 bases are TGTGCCAGCAGCGTATGGTCCGGGACAGGGTATGGCTACACCTTC.

DNA of the CDR3: TGTGCCAGCAACTTCAACCTAGAAGATACGCAGTATTTT. This translates into CASNFNLEDTQYF. The rearrangement uses TRBV2 and TRBJ2-3; unclear D gene. The CDR3 extends over 13 amino acids. Germline CDR1 is SNHLY and CDR2 is FYNNEI. The ends were cut back, 7 bases at V and 5 bases at J, with 13 bases in the middle.

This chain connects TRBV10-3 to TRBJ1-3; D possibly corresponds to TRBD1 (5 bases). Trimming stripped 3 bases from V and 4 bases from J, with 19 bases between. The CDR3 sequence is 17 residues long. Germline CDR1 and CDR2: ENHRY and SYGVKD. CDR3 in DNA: TGTGCCATCAGTGATTCAGGGAGGGGTTCTTCAGGAAACACCATATATTTT. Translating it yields CAISDSGRGSSGNTIYF.

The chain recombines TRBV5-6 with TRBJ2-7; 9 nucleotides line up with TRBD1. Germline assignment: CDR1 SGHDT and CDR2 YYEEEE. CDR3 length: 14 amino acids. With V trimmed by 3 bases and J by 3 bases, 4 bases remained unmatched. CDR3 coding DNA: TGTGCCAGCAGCTCCGGGACAGGGAACTACGAGCAGTACTTC. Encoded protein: CASSSGTGNYEQYF.

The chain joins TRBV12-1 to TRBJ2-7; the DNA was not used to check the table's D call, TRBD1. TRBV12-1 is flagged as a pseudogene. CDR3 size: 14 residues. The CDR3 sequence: CASSFPLTTYEQYF. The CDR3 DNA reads TGTGCCAGCAGCTTTCCCCTTACAACCTACGAGCAGTACTTC.

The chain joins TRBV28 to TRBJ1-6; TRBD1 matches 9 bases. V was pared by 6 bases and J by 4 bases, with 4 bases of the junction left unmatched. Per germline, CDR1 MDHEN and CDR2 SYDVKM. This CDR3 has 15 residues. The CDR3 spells CASSKTGGYNSPLHF. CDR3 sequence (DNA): TGTGCCAGCAGCAAGACAGGGGGTTATAATTCACCCCTCCACTTT.

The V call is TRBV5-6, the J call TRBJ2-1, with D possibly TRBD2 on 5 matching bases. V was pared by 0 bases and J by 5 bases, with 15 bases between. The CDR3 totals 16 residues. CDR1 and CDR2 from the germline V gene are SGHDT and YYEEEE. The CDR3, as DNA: TGTGCCAGCAGCTTGGAAAGGAGGAAGGAGAACAATGAGCAGTTCTTC. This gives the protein CASSLERRKENNEQFF.

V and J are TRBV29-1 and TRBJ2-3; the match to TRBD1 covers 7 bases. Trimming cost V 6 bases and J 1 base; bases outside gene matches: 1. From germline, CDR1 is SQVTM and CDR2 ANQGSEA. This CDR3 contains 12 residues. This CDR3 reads CSVGTGTDTQYF. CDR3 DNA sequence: TGCAGCGTAGGGACAGGCACAGATACGCAGTATTTT.

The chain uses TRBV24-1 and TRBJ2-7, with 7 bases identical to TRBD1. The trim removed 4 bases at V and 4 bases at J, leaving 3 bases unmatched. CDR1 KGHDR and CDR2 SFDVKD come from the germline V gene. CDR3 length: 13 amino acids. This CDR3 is CATSDSTGYEQYF. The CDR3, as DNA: TGTGCCACCAGTGACTCGACAGGGTACGAGCAGTACTTC.

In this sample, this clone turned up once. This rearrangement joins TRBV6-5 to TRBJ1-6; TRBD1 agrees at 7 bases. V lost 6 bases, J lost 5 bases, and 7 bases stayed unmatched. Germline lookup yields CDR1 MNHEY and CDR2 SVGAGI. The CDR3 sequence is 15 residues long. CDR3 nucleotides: TGTGCCAGCAGAGGAGATGACAGGGATAATTCACCCCTCCACTTT. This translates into CASRGDDRDNSPLHF.

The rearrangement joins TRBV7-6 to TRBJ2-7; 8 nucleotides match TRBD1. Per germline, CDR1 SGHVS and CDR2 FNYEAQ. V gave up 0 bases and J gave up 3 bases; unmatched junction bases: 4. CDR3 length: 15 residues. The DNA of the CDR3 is TGTGCCAGCAGCTTAGCTGGGACAGGATACTACGAGCAGTACTTC. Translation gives CASSLAGTGYYEQYF.

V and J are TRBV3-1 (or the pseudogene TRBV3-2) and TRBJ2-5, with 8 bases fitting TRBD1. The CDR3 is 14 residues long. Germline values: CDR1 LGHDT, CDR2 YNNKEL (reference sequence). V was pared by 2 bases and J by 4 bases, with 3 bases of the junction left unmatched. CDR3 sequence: CASSQQGAGETQYF. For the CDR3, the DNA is TGTGCCAGCAGCCAACAGGGGGCGGGAGAGACCCAGTACTTC.

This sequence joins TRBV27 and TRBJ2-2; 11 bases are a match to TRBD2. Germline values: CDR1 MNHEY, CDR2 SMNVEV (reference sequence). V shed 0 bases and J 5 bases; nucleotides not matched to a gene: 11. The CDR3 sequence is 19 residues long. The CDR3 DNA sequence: TGTGCCAGCAGTTTATCGATCCCCACTAGCGGGAGAACGACCGGGGAGCTGTTTTTT. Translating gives CASSLSIPTSGRTTGELFF.

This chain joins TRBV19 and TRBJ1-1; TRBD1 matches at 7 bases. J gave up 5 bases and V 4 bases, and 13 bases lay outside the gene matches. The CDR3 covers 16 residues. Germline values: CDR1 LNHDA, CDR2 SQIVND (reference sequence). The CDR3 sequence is CASSTSTGKGNTEAFF. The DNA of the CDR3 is TGTGCCAGTAGTACCTCGACAGGGAAAGGTAATACTGAAGCTTTCTTT.

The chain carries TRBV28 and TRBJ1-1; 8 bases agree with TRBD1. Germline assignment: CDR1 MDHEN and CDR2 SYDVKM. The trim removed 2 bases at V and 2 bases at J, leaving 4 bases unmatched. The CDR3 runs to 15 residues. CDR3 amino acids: CASSLQGATNTEAFF. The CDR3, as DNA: TGTGCCAGCAGTTTACAGGGGGCTACAAACACTGAAGCTTTCTTT. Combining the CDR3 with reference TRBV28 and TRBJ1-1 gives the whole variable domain DVKVTQSSRYLVKRTGEKVFLECVQDMDHENMFWYRQDPGLGLRLIYFSYDVKMKEKGDIPEGYSVSREKKERFSLILESASTNQTSMYLCASSLQGATNTEAFFGQGTRLTVV.

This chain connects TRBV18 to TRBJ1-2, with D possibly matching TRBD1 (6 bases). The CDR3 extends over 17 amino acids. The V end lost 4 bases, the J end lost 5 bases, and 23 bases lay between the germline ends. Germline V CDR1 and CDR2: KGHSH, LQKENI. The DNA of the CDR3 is TGTGCCAGCTCACAAGACCGGGACACGGATGCTGGTTATGGCTACACCTTC. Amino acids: CASSQDRDTDAGYGYTF.

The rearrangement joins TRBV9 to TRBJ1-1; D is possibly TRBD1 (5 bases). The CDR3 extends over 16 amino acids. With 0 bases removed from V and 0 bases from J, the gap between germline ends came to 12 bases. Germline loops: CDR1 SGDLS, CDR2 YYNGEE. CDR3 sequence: CASSVAGNIMNTEAFF. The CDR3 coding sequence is TGTGCCAGCAGCGTAGCAGGGAACATCATGAACACTGAAGCTTTCTTT.

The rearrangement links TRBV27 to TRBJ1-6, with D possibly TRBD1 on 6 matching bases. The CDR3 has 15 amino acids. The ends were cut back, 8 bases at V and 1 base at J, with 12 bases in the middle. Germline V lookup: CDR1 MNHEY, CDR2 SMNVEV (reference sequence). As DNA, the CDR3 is TGTGCCAGCCGGTTACAGGGTTCCTATAATTCACCCCTCCACTTT. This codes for CASRLQGSYNSPLHF.